This TCR beta chain was obtained from a study of blood T cell repertoires in COVID-19. Clones were sequenced by immunoSEQ multiplex PCR, and TCRdb holds only the in-frame ones, with some missing. Among 95,000 to 150,000 clones, 85% were seen once, and the ten largest hold under 3.5%. The Seattle patients joined while their infection was active and were tracked longitudinally afterward. The CDR3 is made up of 15 amino acids. With 0 bases clipped from V and 7 bases from J, the junction kept 3 bases outside the gene matches. Germline CDR1 KGHSH, CDR2 LQKENI. There are a few counts of this clone. The clonotype comes from a woman of 80 years or more with COVID-19, enrolled during active disease. Sequenced: peripheral blood. V and J are TRBV18 and TRBJ1-5, with 10 nucleotides matching TRBD1. CDR3 coding DNA: TGTGCCAGCTCACCACCCGGACAGGGGGGACAGCCCCAGCATTTT. The encoded protein is CASSPPGQGGQPQHF.